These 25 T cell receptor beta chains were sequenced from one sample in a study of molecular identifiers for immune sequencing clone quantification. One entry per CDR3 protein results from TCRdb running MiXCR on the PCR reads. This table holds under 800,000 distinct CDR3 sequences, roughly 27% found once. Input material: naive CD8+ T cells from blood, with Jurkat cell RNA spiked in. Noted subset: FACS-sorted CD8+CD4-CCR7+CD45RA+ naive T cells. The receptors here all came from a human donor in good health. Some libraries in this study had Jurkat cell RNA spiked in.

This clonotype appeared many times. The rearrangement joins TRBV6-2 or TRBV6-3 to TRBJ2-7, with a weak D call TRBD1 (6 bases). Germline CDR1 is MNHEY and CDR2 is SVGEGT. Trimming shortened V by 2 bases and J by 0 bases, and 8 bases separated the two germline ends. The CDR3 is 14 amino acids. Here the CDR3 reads CASSYQDSSYEQYF. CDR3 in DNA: TGTGCCAGCAGTTACCAGGACAGCTCCTACGAGCAGTACTTC.

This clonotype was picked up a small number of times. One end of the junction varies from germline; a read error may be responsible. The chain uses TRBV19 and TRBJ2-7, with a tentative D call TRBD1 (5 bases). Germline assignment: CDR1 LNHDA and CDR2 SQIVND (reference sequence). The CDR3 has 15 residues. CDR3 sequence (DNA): TGTGCCAGTAGGGCGACAGATTTAAGCTCCTACGAGCAGTGCTTC. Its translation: CASRATDLSSYEQCF.

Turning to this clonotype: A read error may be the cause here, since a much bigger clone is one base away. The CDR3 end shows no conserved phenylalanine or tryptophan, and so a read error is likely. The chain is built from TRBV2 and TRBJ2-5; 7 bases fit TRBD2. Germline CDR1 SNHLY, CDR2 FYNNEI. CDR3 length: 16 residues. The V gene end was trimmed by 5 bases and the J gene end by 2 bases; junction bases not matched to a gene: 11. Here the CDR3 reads CASSYPGTNLQETQYL. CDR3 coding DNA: TGTGCCAGCAGTTACCCCGGGACTAACCTACAAGAGACCCAGTACCTC.

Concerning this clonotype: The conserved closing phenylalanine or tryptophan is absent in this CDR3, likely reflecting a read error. The CDR3 loop reads CASSYSVSPPRSNTGELFC. CDR3 coding DNA: TGTGCCAGCAGTTACTCGGTCTCCCCCCCCCGCAGCAACACCGGGGAGCTGTTTTGT. This chain uses TRBV6-6 with TRBJ2-2; no clear D. Trimming left V 0 bases short and J 2 bases short, with 19 bases between. This CDR3 comprises 19 residues. Per germline, CDR1 MNHNY and CDR2 SVGAGI (reference sequence).

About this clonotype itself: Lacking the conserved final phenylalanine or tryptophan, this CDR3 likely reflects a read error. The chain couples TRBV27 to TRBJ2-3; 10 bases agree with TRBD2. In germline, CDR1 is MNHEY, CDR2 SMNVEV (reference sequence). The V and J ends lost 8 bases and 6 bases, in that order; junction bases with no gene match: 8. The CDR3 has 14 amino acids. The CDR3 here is CASGSSGSPDTQYS. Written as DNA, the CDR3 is TGTGCCAGCGGATCTAGCGGGAGTCCCGATACGCAGTATTCT.

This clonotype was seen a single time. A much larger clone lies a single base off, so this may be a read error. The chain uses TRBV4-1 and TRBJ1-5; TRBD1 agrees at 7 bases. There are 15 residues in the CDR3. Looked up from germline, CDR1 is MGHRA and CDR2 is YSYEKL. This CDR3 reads CASSAGQDSNLPQHF. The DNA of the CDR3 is TGCGCCAGCAGCGCAGGACAGGATAGCAATCTGCCCCAGCATTTT.

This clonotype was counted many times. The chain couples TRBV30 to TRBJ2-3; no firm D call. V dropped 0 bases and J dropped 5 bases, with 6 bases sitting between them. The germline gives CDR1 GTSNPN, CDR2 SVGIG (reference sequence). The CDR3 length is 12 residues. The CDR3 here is CAWSVGGDTQYF. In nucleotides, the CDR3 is TGTGCCTGGAGTGTCGGTGGAGATACGCAGTATTTT. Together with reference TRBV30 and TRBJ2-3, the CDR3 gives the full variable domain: SQTIHQWPATLVQPVGSPLSLECTVEGTSNPNLYWYRQAAGRGLQLLFYSVGIGQISSEVPQNLSASRPQDRQFILSSKKLLLSDSGFYLCAWSVGGDTQYFGPGTRLTVL.

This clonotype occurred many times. The CDR3, as DNA: TGTGCCAGTAGTATAGGCCCTTTAACCGGGGAGCTGTTTTTT. Translated, it gives CASSIGPLTGELFF. The chain links TRBV19 to TRBJ2-2; the D is unclear. The germline V and J ends were trimmed by 1 base and 5 bases, with 8 bases remaining between them. The length of the CDR3 is 14 residues. The germline V gene has CDR1 LNHDA and CDR2 SQIVND (reference sequence). Full variable domain (outside the CDR3, taken from reference TRBV19 and TRBJ2-2): DGGITQSPKYLFRKEGQNVTLSCEQNLNHDAMYWYRQDPGQGLRLIYYSQIVNDFQKGDIAEGYSVSREKKESFPLTVTSAQKNPTAFYLCASSIGPLTGELFFGEGSRLTVL.

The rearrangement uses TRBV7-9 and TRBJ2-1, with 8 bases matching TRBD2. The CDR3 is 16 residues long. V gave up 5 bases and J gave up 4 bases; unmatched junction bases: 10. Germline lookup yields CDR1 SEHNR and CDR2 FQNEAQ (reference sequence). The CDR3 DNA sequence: TGTGCCAGCAGCCAGAAGATTAGCGGGGTATACAATGAGCAGTTCTTC. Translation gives CASSQKISGVYNEQFF.

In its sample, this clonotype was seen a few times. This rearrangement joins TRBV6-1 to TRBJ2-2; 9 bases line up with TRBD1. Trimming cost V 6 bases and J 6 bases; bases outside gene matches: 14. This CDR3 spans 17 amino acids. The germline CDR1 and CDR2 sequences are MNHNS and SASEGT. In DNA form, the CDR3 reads TGTGCCAGCAGGACAATAACGGGACAGGGTCTGGCCGGGGAGCTGTTTTTT. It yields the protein CASRTITGQGLAGELFF.

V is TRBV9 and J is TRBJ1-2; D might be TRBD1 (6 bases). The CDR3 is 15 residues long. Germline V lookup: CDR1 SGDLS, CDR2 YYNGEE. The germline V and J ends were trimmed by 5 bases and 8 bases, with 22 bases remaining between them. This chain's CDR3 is CASRDNFDRISGYTF. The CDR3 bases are TGTGCCAGCAGAGATAACTTCGACAGGATAAGCGGCTACACCTTC.

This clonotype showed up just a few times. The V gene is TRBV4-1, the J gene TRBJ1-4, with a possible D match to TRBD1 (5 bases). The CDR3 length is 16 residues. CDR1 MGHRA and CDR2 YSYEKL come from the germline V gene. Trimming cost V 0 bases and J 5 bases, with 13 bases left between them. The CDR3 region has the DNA TGCGCCAGCAGCCAAGATCCGACAGTAAGGAATGAAAAACTGTTTTTT. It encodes CASSQDPTVRNEKLFF.

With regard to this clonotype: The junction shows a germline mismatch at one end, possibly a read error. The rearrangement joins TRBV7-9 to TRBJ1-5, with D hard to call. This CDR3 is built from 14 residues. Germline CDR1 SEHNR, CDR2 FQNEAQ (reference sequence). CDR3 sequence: CASSSNVYNQPQHF. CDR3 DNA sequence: TGTGCCAGCAGCTCGAACGTATACAATCAACCCCAGCATTTT.

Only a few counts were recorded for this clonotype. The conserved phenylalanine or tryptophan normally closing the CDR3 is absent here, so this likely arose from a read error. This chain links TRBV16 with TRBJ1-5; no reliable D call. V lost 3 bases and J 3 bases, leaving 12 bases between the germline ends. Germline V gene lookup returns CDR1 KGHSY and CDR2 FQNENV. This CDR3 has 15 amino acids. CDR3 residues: CASSQADGVNQPQHL. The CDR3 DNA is TGTGCCAGCAGCCAGGCGGATGGGGTCAATCAGCCCCAGCATCTC.

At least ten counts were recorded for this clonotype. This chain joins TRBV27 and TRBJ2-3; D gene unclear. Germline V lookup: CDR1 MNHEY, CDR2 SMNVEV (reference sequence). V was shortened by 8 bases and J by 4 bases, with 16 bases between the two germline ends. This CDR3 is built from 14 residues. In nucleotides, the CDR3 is TGTGCCAGCTCGAGGAAGGGTCCCGCAGATACGCAGTATTTT. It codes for CASSRKGPADTQYF.

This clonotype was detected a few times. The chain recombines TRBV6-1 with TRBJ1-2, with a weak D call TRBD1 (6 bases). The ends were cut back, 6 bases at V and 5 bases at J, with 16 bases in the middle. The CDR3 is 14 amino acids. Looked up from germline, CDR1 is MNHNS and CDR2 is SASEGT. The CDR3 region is CASRISGEGYGYTF. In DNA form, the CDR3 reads TGTGCCAGCAGAATATCAGGGGAGGGATATGGCTACACCTTC.

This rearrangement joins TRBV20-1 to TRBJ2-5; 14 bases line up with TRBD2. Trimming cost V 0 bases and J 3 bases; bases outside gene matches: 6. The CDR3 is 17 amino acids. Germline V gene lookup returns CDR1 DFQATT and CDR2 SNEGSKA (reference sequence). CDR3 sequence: CSARDLRLAGGEETQYF. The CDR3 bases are TGCAGTGCTAGAGATCTCCGACTAGCGGGGGGGGAAGAGACCCAGTACTTC.

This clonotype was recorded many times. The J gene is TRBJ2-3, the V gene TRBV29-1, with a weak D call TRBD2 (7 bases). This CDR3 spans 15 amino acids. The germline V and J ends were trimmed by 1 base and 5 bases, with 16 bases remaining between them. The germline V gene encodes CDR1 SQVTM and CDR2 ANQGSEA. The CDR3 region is CSVEVSGGAGDTQYF. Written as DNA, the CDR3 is TGCAGCGTTGAAGTTAGTGGGGGGGCCGGAGATACGCAGTATTTT.

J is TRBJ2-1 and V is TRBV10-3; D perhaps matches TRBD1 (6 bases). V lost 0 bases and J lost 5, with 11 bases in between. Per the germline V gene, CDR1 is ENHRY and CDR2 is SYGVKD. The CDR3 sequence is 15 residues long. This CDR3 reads CAISESTGLNNEQFF. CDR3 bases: TGTGCCATCAGTGAGTCCACAGGGCTCAACAATGAGCAGTTCTTC.

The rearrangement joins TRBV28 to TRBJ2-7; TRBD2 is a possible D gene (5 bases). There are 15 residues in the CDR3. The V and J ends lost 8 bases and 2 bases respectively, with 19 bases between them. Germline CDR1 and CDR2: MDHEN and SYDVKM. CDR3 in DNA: TGTGCCAGCGGACTCCGGGCCCCCCCCACCTACGAGCAGTACTTC. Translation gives CASGLRAPPTYEQYF.

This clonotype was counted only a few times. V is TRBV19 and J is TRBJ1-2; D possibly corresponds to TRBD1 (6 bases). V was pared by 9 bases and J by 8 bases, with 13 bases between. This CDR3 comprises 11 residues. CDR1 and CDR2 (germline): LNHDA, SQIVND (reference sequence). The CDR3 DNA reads TGTGCCAGCGGGGGGGGGCACGGCTACACCTTC. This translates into CASGGGHGYTF.

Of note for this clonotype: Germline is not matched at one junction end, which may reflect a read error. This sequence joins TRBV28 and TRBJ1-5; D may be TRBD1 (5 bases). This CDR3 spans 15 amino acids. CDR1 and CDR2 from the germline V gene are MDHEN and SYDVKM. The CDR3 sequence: CASSFVGVGDPPPHF. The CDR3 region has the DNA TGTGCCAGCAGTTTCGTAGGGGTGGGGGATCCGCCCCCGCATTTT.

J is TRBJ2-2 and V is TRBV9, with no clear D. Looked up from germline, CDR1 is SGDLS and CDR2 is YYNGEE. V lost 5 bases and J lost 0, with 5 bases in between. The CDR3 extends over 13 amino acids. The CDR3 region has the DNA TGTGCCAGCAGATACACGAACACCGGGGAGCTGTTTTTT. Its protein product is CASRYTNTGELFF.

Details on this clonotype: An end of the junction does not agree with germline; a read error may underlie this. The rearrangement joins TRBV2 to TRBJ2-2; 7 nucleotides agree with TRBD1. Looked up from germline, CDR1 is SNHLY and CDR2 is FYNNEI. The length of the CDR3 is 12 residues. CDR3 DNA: TGTGCCTCCCAGGGGGACACCGGGGAGCTGTCTTTT. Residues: CASQGDTGELSF.

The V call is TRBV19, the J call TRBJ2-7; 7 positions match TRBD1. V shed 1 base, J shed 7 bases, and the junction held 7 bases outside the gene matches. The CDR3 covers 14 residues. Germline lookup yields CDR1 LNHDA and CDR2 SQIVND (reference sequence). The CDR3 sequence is CASSIGDRSTEQYF. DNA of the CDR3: TGTGCCAGTAGTATAGGGGACAGAAGTACGGAGCAGTACTTC.